This T cell receptor beta chain was observed in a study of blood T cell repertoires in COVID-19. Overall study context: The analysed material was cDNA or gDNA that came from T cells, B-cell-depleted T cells, or PBMCs.

Authors' data handling: Quantification of nucleated cells was approximated via reference gene primer amplification. TCRdb's table, derived via immunoSEQ multiplex PCR, lists solely in-frame clones and lacks some. V and J calls and clone size come straight from that table; D and trimming were deduced from the DNA. The sample has a few hundred thousand clones, around 86% seen once; the top ten hold about a tenth. Enrolment of Seattle patients took place during active infection, and they were followed longitudinally. The CDR3 is 17 residues long. Germline trimming cut 2 bases from V and 1 base from J; bases unmatched to any gene: 4. Germline V lookup: CDR1 SNHLY, CDR2 FYNNEI.

The chain joins TRBV2 to TRBJ2-2, with TRBD2 matching over 10 bases. Sequenced input: peripheral blood. This clonotype was obtained from a woman in her forties or fifties with COVID-19, enrolled during active disease. The chain's CDR3 is CASSEPPSGGNTGELFF. The DNA for the CDR3 is TGTGCCAGCAGTGAACCCCCTAGCGGGGGGAACACCGGGGAGCTGTTTTTT. The entire variable domain, with the rest obtained from reference TRBV2 and TRBJ2-2, is as follows: EPEVTQTPSHQVTQMGQEVILRCVPISNHLYFYWYRQILGQKVEFLVSFYNNEISEKSEIFDDQFSVERPDGSNFTLKIRSTKLEDSAMYFCASSEPPSGGNTGELFFGEGSRLTVL.